The 28 T cell receptor beta chains below come from one sample, sequenced in a study of T cells in tuberculosis. Here immunoSEQ multiplex PCR was the method, and the copy in TCRdb shows in-frame clones only, minus some. Of tens of thousands of clones in the sample, around 92% were seen once. Sequenced sample: PBMCs. The receptors derive from a donor aged 10-35 years with latent tuberculosis or without tuberculosis infection. Some clones in this sample may be carry-over from other donors' samples.

This rearrangement joins TRBV6-5 to TRBJ1-5, with D hard to call. From germline, CDR1 is MNHEY and CDR2 SVGAGI. The CDR3 extends over 15 amino acids. V was cut by 7 bases and J by 1 base, with 14 bases left in between. The CDR3 bases are TGTGCCAGCACCCTGACTCCGGGGAGCAATCAGCCCCAGCATTTT. This sequence encodes CASTLTPGSNQPQHF.

The chain has TRBV5-6 and TRBJ2-2; TRBD2 might be the D (5 bases). Trimming removed 0 bases at V and 1 base at J, with 10 bases between. The CDR3 loop spans 16 amino acids. CDR1 is SGHDT and CDR2 is YYEEEE in the germline V gene. The CDR3 sequence: CASSLVAGMNTGELFF. The CDR3, as DNA: TGTGCCAGCAGCTTGGTGGCGGGCATGAACACCGGGGAGCTGTTTTTT.

The chain has TRBV28 and TRBJ1-2, with 8 bases that match TRBD1. The CDR3 loop spans 16 amino acids. J was trimmed by 4 bases and V by 2 bases; bases with no gene match: 9. CDR1 MDHEN and CDR2 SYDVKM come from the germline V gene. The CDR3 reads CASSLVGEGQGYGYTF. For the CDR3, the DNA is TGTGCCAGCAGTTTAGTGGGCGAAGGACAGGGCTATGGCTACACCTTC.

The J gene is TRBJ1-2, the V gene TRBV12-2; TRBD1 is the table's D call, not checked against the DNA. TRBV12-2 is given as a pseudogene. This CDR3 has 16 amino acids. CDR3 protein: CASRLHRDSQRGGYTF. In DNA form, the CDR3 reads TGTGCAAGTCGCTTGCATAGGGACAGCCAACGAGGAGGCTACACCTTC.

This chain links TRBV6-6 with TRBJ2-7, with D uncertain. Trimming removed 3 bases from V and 3 bases from J, with 3 bases in between. Germline assignment: CDR1 MNHNY and CDR2 SVGAGI (reference sequence). The CDR3 runs 11 residues. The CDR3 here is CASSYIYEQYF. The CDR3 DNA reads TGTGCCAGCAGTTATATCTACGAGCAGTACTTC.

DNA of the CDR3: TGCGCCAGCAGCTTGAAGGTGTGGACAGGGTTGGTGAACACTGAAGCTTTCTTT. It yields the protein CASSLKVWTGLVNTEAFF. This chain uses TRBV5-1 with TRBJ1-1, with 8 bases aligning to TRBD1. V trimming: 1 base; J trimming: 0 bases; junction bases outside the gene matches: 11. This CDR3 has 18 amino acids. Germline CDR1 and CDR2: SGHRS and YFSETQ.

The chain employs TRBV27 and TRBJ2-4, with D unclear. There are 13 residues in the CDR3. Germline V CDR1 and CDR2: MNHEY, SMNVEV (reference sequence). V dropped 4 bases and J dropped 0 bases, with 4 bases sitting between them. The CDR3 nucleotides are TGTGCCAGCAGTTCCTTAGCCAAAAACATTCAGTACTTC. Its translation is CASSSLAKNIQYF.

The rearrangement uses TRBV28 and TRBJ2-7, with 8 bases fitting TRBD2. Germline V gives CDR1 MDHEN, CDR2 SYDVKM. The CDR3 sequence is 13 residues long. V gave up 6 bases and J gave up 7 bases; unmatched junction bases: 8. CDR3 DNA sequence: TGTGCCAGCAGCCCCGGGGGGGGCCGGGAGCAGTACTTC. Residues: CASSPGGGREQYF.

The genes are TRBV2 and TRBJ2-1, with D tentatively TRBD1 (6 bases). Germline V CDR1 and CDR2: SNHLY, FYNNEI. V dropped 6 bases and J dropped 7 bases, with 13 bases sitting between them. CDR3 length: 13 residues. CDR3 sequence (DNA): TGTGCCAGCAGGCTAGGACAGAATAATGAGCAGTTCTTC. It is translated as CASRLGQNNEQFF.

As to this clone: At one end the junction does not follow the germline gene, possibly because of a read error. This chain joins TRBV2 and TRBJ1-5; 11 positions match TRBD1. Germline CDR1 SNHLY, CDR2 FYNNEI. The CDR3 totals 15 residues. The CDR3 DNA reads TGTGCCAGCAGGGACAGGGGGCCCAGCAATCAGTCCCAGCATTTT. Its protein is CASRDRGPSNQSQHF. The full variable domain, its missing parts supplied by reference TRBV2 and TRBJ1-5, is EPEVTQTPSHQVTQMGQEVILRCVPISNHLYFYWYRQILGQKVEFLVSFYNNEISEKSEIFDDQFSVERPDGSNFTLKIRSTKLEDSAMYFCASRDRGPSNQSQHFGDGTRLSIL.

The chain joins TRBV28 to TRBJ1-5; 7 bases line up with TRBD1. There are 15 residues in the CDR3. Unmatched junction bases numbered 11, after V lost 9 bases and J lost 3 bases. Germline CDR1 and CDR2: MDHEN and SYDVKM. The CDR3 spells CASTKGQNSNQPQHF. CDR3 nucleotide sequence: TGTGCCAGTACTAAGGGACAGAACTCCAATCAGCCCCAGCATTTT.

In this sample, this clone turned up once. The chain couples TRBV14 to TRBJ2-4; D not resolved. The CDR3 contains 15 residues. V lost 5 bases, J lost 0 bases, and 11 bases lay in between. Germline V gene sequence: CDR1 SGHDN, CDR2 FVKESK. CDR3 DNA: TGTGCCAGCAGCGAGAGTAGTTTAGCCAAAAACATTCAGTACTTC. This gives the protein CASSESSLAKNIQYF.

This clone was observed once. This sequence joins TRBV5-1 and TRBJ2-3; TRBD1 matches 11 bases. Germline V CDR1 and CDR2: SGHRS, YFSETQ. The J segment lost 5 bases and the V segment lost 4 bases, leaving 6 bases of the junction unmatched. This CDR3 contains 15 residues. The CDR3 sequence: CASSAGQGAGDTQYF. As DNA, the CDR3 is TGCGCCAGCAGCGCTGGACAGGGGGCAGGAGATACGCAGTATTTT.

The chain has TRBV7-2 and TRBJ2-1, with 12 bases fitting TRBD2. The germline CDR1 and CDR2 sequences are SGHTA and FQGNSA. Trimming at V came to 5 bases and at J to 10 bases, leaving 9 bases not matched to a gene. The CDR3 has 15 amino acids. The CDR3 protein is CASSASSGGAKEQFF. The CDR3, as DNA: TGTGCCAGCAGCGCATCTAGCGGGGGGGCGAAGGAGCAGTTCTTC.

The genes are TRBV5-1 and TRBJ1-1; no clear D. This CDR3 has 13 amino acids. Germline V gene lookup returns CDR1 SGHRS and CDR2 YFSETQ. V lost 2 bases and J lost 1, with 6 bases in between. The CDR3 protein is CASSLAWNTEAFF. CDR3 nucleotides: TGCGCCAGCAGCTTAGCGTGGAACACTGAAGCTTTCTTT.

This sequence joins TRBV5-1 and TRBJ2-5; possibly TRBD1 for D (5 bases). V lost 2 bases and J 4 bases, leaving 15 bases between the germline ends. This CDR3 contains 15 residues. The germline V gene encodes CDR1 SGHRS and CDR2 YFSETQ. The CDR3 protein is CASSFQAAQGETQYF. The DNA of the CDR3 is TGCGCCAGCAGCTTCCAGGCCGCGCAGGGAGAGACCCAGTACTTC.

The V call is TRBV9, the J call TRBJ2-1, with 10 positions matching TRBD1. CDR1 and CDR2 (germline): SGDLS, YYNGEE. This CDR3 is built from 14 residues. The V gene end was trimmed by 4 bases and the J gene end by 7 bases; junction bases not matched to a gene: 5. The CDR3 loop reads CASSPTGGWNEQFF. The CDR3 nucleotides are TGTGCCAGCAGCCCGACAGGGGGCTGGAATGAGCAGTTCTTC.

This chain uses TRBV5-1 with TRBJ1-1, with TRBD1 matching over 7 bases. Germline V CDR1 and CDR2: SGHRS, YFSETQ. The V and J ends lost 0 bases and 3 bases, in that order; junction bases with no gene match: 5. CDR3 length: 15 amino acids. This CDR3 is CASSLVGRGDTEAFF. Written as DNA, the CDR3 is TGCGCCAGCAGCTTGGTCGGCAGGGGGGACACTGAAGCTTTCTTT. Combining the CDR3 with reference TRBV5-1 and TRBJ1-1 gives the whole variable domain KAGVTQTPRYLIKTRGQQVTLSCSPISGHRSVSWYQQTPGQGLQFLFEYFSETQRNKGNFPGRFSGRQFSNSRSEMNVSTLELGDSALYLCASSLVGRGDTEAFFGQGTRLTVV.

The chain recombines TRBV28 with TRBJ1-2, with 9 bases matching TRBD1. Looked up from germline, CDR1 is MDHEN and CDR2 is SYDVKM. The V and J ends lost 6 bases and 4 bases, in that order; junction bases with no gene match: 15. This CDR3 contains 17 residues. The CDR3 loop reads CASSPRGQGGRSYGYTF. The CDR3 DNA sequence: TGTGCCAGCAGCCCCCGGGGACAGGGAGGGCGGAGCTATGGCTACACCTTC.

The chain links TRBV5-1 to TRBJ2-2, with D maybe TRBD2 (6 bases). The CDR3 extends over 13 amino acids. The germline V gene has CDR1 SGHRS and CDR2 YFSETQ. V was shortened by 4 bases and J by 4 bases, with 8 bases between the two germline ends. The CDR3 here is CASSPEGTGELFF. The CDR3 DNA reads as TGCGCCAGCAGCCCGGAGGGCACCGGGGAGCTGTTTTTT.

This chain links TRBV2 with TRBJ2-3; maybe TRBD2 (6 bases). The CDR3 length is 16 residues. CDR1 and CDR2 (germline): SNHLY, FYNNEI. Trimming stripped 5 bases from V and 1 base from J, with 16 bases between. The DNA for the CDR3 is TGTGCCAGCAGTCCACTATCAGGGAGGCGCACAGATACGCAGTATTTT. This gives the protein CASSPLSGRRTDTQYF.

This clone is a singleton in its sample. The chain couples TRBV12-5 to TRBJ2-6; possible D gene TRBD1, 5 bases. The CDR3 extends over 18 amino acids. V was shortened by 4 bases and J by 5 bases, with 21 bases between the two germline ends. Looked up from germline, CDR1 is LGHNT and CDR2 is FRNRAP. For the CDR3, the DNA is TGTGCTAGTGGTTGGGCTCATGCAGGACAAAGTCGGGCCAACGTCCTGACTTTC. It is translated as CASGWAHAGQSRANVLTF.

A single count supports this clone. This rearrangement joins TRBV11-2 to TRBJ1-1, with 9 positions matching TRBD1. CDR1 and CDR2 (germline): SGHAT, FQNNGV. The V segment lost 3 bases and the J segment 8 bases; nucleotides outside the gene matches: 10. The CDR3 has 15 amino acids. The DNA of the CDR3 is TGTGCCAGCAGCTTGTCCGGGACAGGGTTTACCGAAGCTTTCTTT. Protein: CASSLSGTGFTEAFF. Full variable domain (rest looked up from reference TRBV11-2 and TRBJ1-1): EAGVAQSPRYKIIEKRQSVAFWCNPISGHATLYWYQQILGQGPKLLIQFQNNGVVDDSQLPKDRFSAERLKGVDSTLKIQPAKLEDSAVYLCASSLSGTGFTEAFFGQGTRLTVV.

The chain has TRBV6-1 and TRBJ1-4; D ambiguous. V dropped 8 bases and J dropped 5 bases, with 6 bases sitting between them. This CDR3 is built from 11 residues. From germline, CDR1 is MNHNS and CDR2 SASEGT. The CDR3 DNA is TGTGCCAGCTGGCTCAATGAAAAACTGTTTTTT. It codes for CASWLNEKLFF.

The chain couples TRBV6-1 to TRBJ1-5; TRBD1 agrees at 9 bases. There are 15 residues in the CDR3. CDR1 is MNHNS and CDR2 is SASEGT in the germline V gene. With 6 bases clipped from V and 4 bases from J, the junction kept 7 bases outside the gene matches. The CDR3 spells CASRLQGAQNQPQHF. In DNA form, the CDR3 reads TGTGCCAGCAGGTTACAGGGGGCGCAGAATCAGCCCCAGCATTTT.

The rearrangement uses TRBV6-6 and TRBJ2-7; TRBD2 agrees at 9 bases. Germline V gives CDR1 MNHNY, CDR2 SVGAGI (reference sequence). This CDR3 has 16 residues. V lost 7 bases to trimming and J lost 0 bases; unmatched junction nucleotides: 10. The CDR3: CASTPTAGGVSYEQYF. In nucleotides, the CDR3 is TGTGCCAGCACTCCAACAGCGGGGGGCGTCTCCTACGAGCAGTACTTC.

V gene TRBV27 combines with J gene TRBJ2-7; 9 nucleotides align to TRBD1. The CDR3 is made up of 12 amino acids. Germline CDR1 and CDR2: MNHEY and SMNVEV (reference sequence). V lost 8 bases and J lost 6; bases outside the gene matches: 5. CDR3 nucleotides: TGTGCCAGCCGGGACAGGGCGGGCGAGCAGTACTTC. Amino acid sequence: CASRDRAGEQYF.

This chain links TRBV11-2 with TRBJ2-7; tentative D call: TRBD2 (6 bases). CDR1 SGHAT and CDR2 FQNNGV come from the germline V gene. V was trimmed by 2 bases and J by 3 bases, leaving 11 bases between them. The CDR3 spans 14 residues. The CDR3 here is CASSLTKRVYEQYF. In nucleotides, the CDR3 is TGTGCCAGCAGCTTAACCAAGCGGGTCTACGAGCAGTACTTC.